The rows below give T cell receptor beta chains drawn from one sample of a study of shared clonotypes between healthy human individuals. Clones were read by immunoSEQ multiplex PCR, and TCRdb kept only the in-frame ones, dropping some. Of millions of clones detected, 90% to 95% appear once; the ten largest clones hold about 0.37%. The sample consisted of naive CD4+ T cells from PBMCs. These receptors came from a man younger than 30 in good health. Some clones in this sample may be carry-over from other donors' samples. Both conserved end residues are part of each CDR3. A D gene is named only where the DNA matches it firmly. Clone size, where shown, is once, few, many, or a class for clones that have expanded.

d_call j_call v_call clone_size cdr3_nt cdr3_aa
- TRBJ1-1 TRBV11-2 - TGTGCCAGCAGCCCCAGACACCGGGAGAACACTGAAGCTTTCTTT CASSPRHRENTEAFF
- TRBJ2-6 TRBV6-5 - TGTGCCAGCAGTCCTGGGGGGTCTGGGGCCAACGTCCTGACTTTC CASSPGGSGANVLTF
TRBD1 TRBJ2-5 TRBV5-6 - TGTGCCAGCAGCCTAATCACAGGGGCACGCGAGACCCAGTACTTC CASSLITGARETQYF
TRBD2 TRBJ2-7 TRBV7-2 - TGTGCCAGCAGCTTATTAACCGGGACTACAAGAGGCGAGCAGTACTTC CASSLLTGTTRGEQYF
- TRBJ1-5 TRBV30 - TGTGCCTGGAGTGTATCACTTACGTATCAGCCCCAGCATTTT CAWSVSLTYQPQHF
TRBD1 TRBJ1-1 TRBV2 - TGTGCCAGCAGGATCCGGGACAGAGGCACTGAAGCTTTCTTT CASRIRDRGTEAFF
TRBD1 TRBJ2-7 TRBV30 - TGTGCCTGGAGTCCCGGGACAGGGGGCTACGAGCAGTACTTC CAWSPGTGGYEQYF
- TRBJ2-7 TRBV30 - TGTGCCTGGAGTAAAAGCTCCTACGAGCAGTACTTC CAWSKSSYEQYF
- TRBJ2-7 TRBV5-4 - TGTGCCAGCAGCTTGGCCGGGAACCTGGAGCAGTACTTC CASSLAGNLEQYF
- TRBJ1-5 TRBV2 - TGTGCCAGCAGTGTCCAGGCTAGCCAGCCCCAGCATTTT CASSVQASQPQHF
TRBD2 TRBJ2-3 TRBV29-1 - TGCAGCGTTAGCGGGAGGGCGAAGACAGATACGCAGTATTTT CSVSGRAKTDTQYF
- TRBJ2-7 TRBV9 - TGTGCCAGCAGCCCACGGACATTATCCTACGAGCAGTACTTC CASSPRTLSYEQYF
TRBD1 TRBJ1-1 TRBV12-5 once TGTGCTAGTGGGGGAGGGGGCTCGCGCACTGAAGCTTTCTTT CASGGGGSRTEAFF
TRBD2 TRBJ2-3 TRBV7-9 - TGTGCCAGCAGCCGGAGACTAGCGGGAGAACGGGATACGCAGTATTTT CASSRRLAGERDTQYF
TRBD2 TRBJ2-1 TRBV7-3 - TGTGCCAGCAGCCTAGGGACTAGCTTCGATGAGCAGTTCTTC CASSLGTSFDEQFF
- TRBJ1-3 TRBV5-8 - TGTGCCAGCGGTCGCTTGGCAGGGGATTCCTCTGGAAACACCATATATTTT CASGRLAGDSSGNTIYF
TRBD2 TRBJ2-5 TRBV11-3 - TGTGCCAGTGGGGCTAGCGGGAGTCAGACCCAGTACTTC CASGASGSQTQYF
TRBD1 TRBJ1-3 TRBV23-1 - TGCGCCAGCAGTCAATCGACCGGACAGGGGTTGGGAAACACCATATATTTT CASSQSTGQGLGNTIYF
TRBD1 TRBJ2-3 TRBV5-1 - TGCGCCAGCAGCCTGGGAGCGGGACAGGGGTTAGATACGCAGTATTTT CASSLGAGQGLDTQYF
- TRBJ2-7 TRBV7-2 - TGTGCCAGCAGCTGGCTTGAGGAGCAGTACTTC CASSWLEEQYF
- TRBJ1-5 TRBV7-8 - TGTGCCAGCAGCTCTAGACTCGGGGATAGCAATCAGCCCCAGCATTTT CASSSRLGDSNQPQHF
- TRBJ2-3 TRBV28 - TGTGCCAGCAGTTCTCACAGCCGCACAGATACGCAGTATTTT CASSSHSRTDTQYF
TRBD2 TRBJ2-7 TRBV11-2 - TGTGCCAGCAGCTTTAGCGGGAGTCGGTACGAGCAGTACTTC CASSFSGSRYEQYF
TRBD2 TRBJ2-7 TRBV27 - TGTGCCAGCAGTTTATTTGGTCTAGCGGGACTTTCTGACGTCTACGAGCAGTACTTC CASSLFGLAGLSDVYEQYF
TRBD1 TRBJ1-2 TRBV25-1 - TGTGCCAGCAGTGACCAAAGGACAGGGGGTTCGGGTGGCTACACCTTC CASSDQRTGGSGGYTF
- TRBJ1-5 TRBV19 - TGTGCCAGTAGTAAGGGTGTCAGTAGGGCTGGTAGCAATCAGCCCCAGCATTTT CASSKGVSRAGSNQPQHF
- TRBJ1-1 TRBV7-9 - TGTGCCAGCAGCTCACAGGGTGGTACTGAAGCTTTCTTT CASSSQGGTEAFF
TRBD2 TRBJ2-7 TRBV7-3 - TGTGCCAGCAGCCATAGCGGGGCCCTTCCCTACGAGCAGTACTTC CASSHSGALPYEQYF
- TRBJ2-7 TRBV18 - TGTGCCAGCTCAAATCAGGGAACCTACCACGAGCAGTACTTC CASSNQGTYHEQYF
- TRBJ2-2 TRBV30 - TGTGCCTGGAGGGATCGAGCATCTACCGGGGAGCTGTTTTTT CAWRDRASTGELFF
- TRBJ2-7 TRBV7-2 - TGTGCCAGCAGCCGCCCCGGATTATGGGAGCAGTACTTC CASSRPGLWEQYF
- TRBJ1-3 TRBV9 - TGTGCCAGCAGCGGACGGACAGCCTCTGGAAACACCATATATTTT CASSGRTASGNTIYF